This TCR beta chain was recorded in a study of vaccination and CD4 T cells after COVID-19. Study in general: Four females and six males made up the convalescents, with two Hispanic. The post-vaccine samples came a median around 72 days after dose two (range 14 to 241).

Treatment indicated: approximately nine-day PBMC culture with coronavirus spike peptide pools or control peptides (ViraFEST assay). Peptide pools at approximately 10 ug/ml and IL-2 at roughly 9.3 IU/ml were added to cultures of roughly 2.2 million PBMCs per well. The Oncomine TCR Beta short-read assay sequenced DNA from cultured CD4+ T cells. Cultured CD4+ T cells were the source of extracted genomic DNA. TCRdb re-analysed the PCR reads in MiXCR, keeping a single row per CDR3 protein. The table records approximately 20,000 distinct CDR3 sequences, approximately 40% of them present only once. Remarks on this clonotype: Its antigen is undetermined.

V lost 2 bases and J lost 6, with 13 bases in between. This CDR3 is 14 amino acids long. The V call is TRBV12-3 or TRBV12-4, the J call TRBJ1-1; D is uncertain. The clonotype was recovered from a human donor who received a COVID-19 vaccine. Specimen: CD4+ T cells from blood, cultured in vitro, collected before SARS-CoV-2 vaccination. The CDR3 loop is CASSLSVTRAEAFF. The CDR3 nucleotides read TGTGCCAGCAGTTTATCGGTCACAAGGGCTGAAGCTTTCTTT.